This is a list of T cell receptor beta chains from one sample in a study of somatic mutations in cytotoxic T cells in rheumatoid arthritis. TCRdb keeps only in-frame clones here, not all; method: immunoSEQ multiplex PCR. The sample lists over 8,500 clones; roughly 73% were seen once. The sample taken for sequencing was CD8+ T cells sorted from blood. The receptors stem from a man in his 60s in good health. Each CDR3 is given with its conserved first and last residue. Each record gives: J gene, clone size, D gene, V gene, CDR3 DNA, CDR3 protein. A D gene is named only where the DNA matches it firmly. A clone size is listed for some rows: how often the clone was seen (once, few, many), or a class if it is expanded.

TRBJ2-3,NA,TRBD2,TRBV11-1,TGTGCCAGCAGCTGGGCAAGGGGACTATCCCCGGATACGCAGTATTTT,CASSWARGLSPDTQYF
TRBJ1-1,few,NA,TRBV7-9,TGTGCCAGCAGCACCATCATGAACACTGAAGCTTTCTTT,CASSTIMNTEAFF
TRBJ2-7,few,NA,TRBV2,TGTGCCAGCAGTGCTCTGGACAGTGTCTACGAGCAGTACTTC,CASSALDSVYEQYF
TRBJ2-7,NA,TRBD2,TRBV30,TGTGCCTGGAGTAAACCGGGACTAGAATTCCAAGCGGACGAGCAGTACTTC,CAWSKPGLEFQADEQYF
TRBJ2-7,NA,TRBD1,TRBV13,TGTGCCAGCAGCCAGTTTGGACAGGGGTCCTACGAGCAGTACTTC,CASSQFGQGSYEQYF
TRBJ2-2,NA,NA,TRBV29-1,TGCAGCGTTAGGGCTCCTGGCGACACCGGGGAGCTGTTTTTT,CSVRAPGDTGELFF
TRBJ1-2,NA,NA,TRBV9,TGTGCCAGCAGCCCCGAGGATCCTTCCTATGGCTACACCTTC,CASSPEDPSYGYTF
TRBJ2-7,NA,NA,TRBV11-2,TGTGCCAGCAGCTTCGGGGTCCTCTACGAGCAGTACTTC,CASSFGVLYEQYF
TRBJ1-1,NA,NA,TRBV5-4,TGTGCCAGCAGCTTGGGGGTGAACACTGAAGCTTTCTTT,CASSLGVNTEAFF
TRBJ2-5,once,TRBD1,TRBV2,TGTGCCAGCAGTGTCGGACAGGCAGGGGAGACCCAGTACTTC,CASSVGQAGETQYF
TRBJ2-7,NA,NA,TRBV4-3,TGCGCCAGCAGCCAAGATAGGGTACCGCTCTCCTACGAGCAGTACTTC,CASSQDRVPLSYEQYF
TRBJ2-2,NA,TRBD2,TRBV6-5,TGTGCCAGCAGTTACTCACTAGCGGGAGACACCGGGGAGCTGTTTTTT,CASSYSLAGDTGELFF
TRBJ2-7,NA,NA,TRBV7-6,TGTGCCAGCAGCTTCCGGACGACAGGCGACGAGCAGTACTTC,CASSFRTTGDEQYF
TRBJ1-4,NA,NA,TRBV29-1,TGCAGCGTTGCGCAGGGGAGGGAAAAACTGTTTTTT,CSVAQGREKLFF
TRBJ1-4,NA,NA,TRBV6-1,TGTGCCAGCAGTGAAGCGCTGTGGGACAAACTGTTTTTT,CASSEALWDKLFF
TRBJ1-2,NA,TRBD1,TRBV6-4,TGTGCCAGCAGTGACTCGACAGGGGTGGGTGGCTACACCTTC,CASSDSTGVGGYTF
TRBJ2-7,few,NA,TRBV4-2,TGTGCCAGCAGCCAGAAGACAGATTACGAGCAGTACTTC,CASSQKTDYEQYF
TRBJ2-5,NA,NA,TRBV7-9,TGTGCCAGCAGCTTAGTTCAGGCTCAAGAGACCCAGTACTTC,CASSLVQAQETQYF
TRBJ2-3,NA,NA,TRBV11-1,TGTGCCAGCAGCTTAGTTCAATGGGAGGAAGATACGCAGTATTTT,CASSLVQWEEDTQYF
TRBJ2-2,NA,TRBD2,TRBV4-3,TGCGCCAGTGCAGCGGGGCCTCGCGAACACCGGGGAGCTGTTTTT,CASAAGPREHRGAVF
TRBJ2-7,NA,NA,TRBV27,TGTGCCAGCAGTCACACTCCCTACGAGCAGTACTTC,CASSHTPYEQYF
TRBJ2-5,NA,NA,TRBV9,TGTGCCAGCAGCGTAGACGGGACCCCTGCCGAGACCCAGTACTTC,CASSVDGTPAETQYF
TRBJ2-3,once,NA,TRBV27,TGTGCCAGCAGTTTGGGCAGGGCAGATACGCAGTATTTT,CASSLGRADTQYF
TRBJ2-1,NA,NA,TRBV21-1,TGTGCCAGCAGCAAAGCCCAGGGCGGGAGGACGATCGTACCTAAATACAATGAGCAGTTCTTC,CASSKAQGGRTIVPKYNEQFF
TRBJ2-2,NA,NA,TRBV15,TGTGCCACCAGCGACCTAAGGGGCGGGGAGCTGTTTTTT,CATSDLRGGELFF
TRBJ2-3,few,TRBD2,TRBV7-6,TGTGCCAGCAGCTTAGAGGCGGGGGGCCTTCAGACGCAGTATTTT,CASSLEAGGLQTQYF
TRBJ2-7,NA,NA,TRBV5-1,TGCGCCAGCAGCTTGGGCGGCGGGTTGATCGAGCAGTACTTC,CASSLGGGLIEQYF
TRBJ2-1,NA,NA,TRBV5-5,TGTGCCAGCAGCTTGCGGCAGGGGATGTACAATGAGCAGTTCTTC,CASSLRQGMYNEQFF
TRBJ2-7,NA,NA,TRBV9,TGTGCCAGCAGCTCTACCGAAAGCGGTTACGAGCAGTACTTC,CASSSTESGYEQYF
TRBJ2-2,once,TRBD1,TRBV10-3,TGTGCCATCAGTGAACCGGGACAGGGGATTTATGCGACCACCGGAGAGCTGTTTTTT,CAISEPGQGIYATTGELFF
TRBJ2-5,few,TRBD1,TRBV7-9,TGTGCCAGCAGCTTTACCATTGACAGGGGGGGGGAGACCCAGTACTTC,CASSFTIDRGGETQYF
TRBJ1-2,few,NA,TRBV7-9,TGTGCCAGCAGCTTTCTGAGAATGGATGGCTACACCTTC,CASSFLRMDGYTF
TRBJ2-5,NA,TRBD1,TRBV27,TGTGCCAGCAGTTTATCGGACAGGGCCGAGACCCAGTACTTC,CASSLSDRAETQYF
TRBJ2-2,NA,NA,TRBV14,TGTGCCAGCAGCCAAGGGTGGGTTGCGAACACCGGGGAGCTGTTTTTT,CASSQGWVANTGELFF
TRBJ2-1,NA,NA,TRBV28,TGTGCCAGCAGTTTTACGGGAACGGTAGCGCGGCACAATGAGCAGTTCTTC,CASSFTGTVARHNEQFF